This T cell receptor beta chain originates from a study of T cells in Graves' hyperthyroidism and ophthalmopathy. The CDR3 is 15 amino acids. Unmatched junction bases numbered 16, after V lost 7 bases and J lost 8 bases. Germline CDR1 is DFQATT and CDR2 is SNEGSKA (reference sequence). Researchers amplified the TCR beta CDR3 regions from RNA transcripts. In the first-round RT-PCR of the TCR CDR3, the HTBI primer set was used. TCRdb re-derived calls from the multiplex PCR reads in MiXCR, one entry per CDR3 protein. The sample lists roughly 750,000 distinct CDR3 sequences, around 15% occurring once. The specimen was blood. This rearrangement joins TRBV20-1 to TRBJ2-2; 7 bases are shared with TRBD1. The receptor was isolated from a man younger than 35 with Graves' hyperthyroidism. CDR3 DNA: TGCAGTGGGGGTAACGGACAGGCCTTAGTAGGGGAGCTGTTTTTT. This gives the protein CSGGNGQALVGELFF.